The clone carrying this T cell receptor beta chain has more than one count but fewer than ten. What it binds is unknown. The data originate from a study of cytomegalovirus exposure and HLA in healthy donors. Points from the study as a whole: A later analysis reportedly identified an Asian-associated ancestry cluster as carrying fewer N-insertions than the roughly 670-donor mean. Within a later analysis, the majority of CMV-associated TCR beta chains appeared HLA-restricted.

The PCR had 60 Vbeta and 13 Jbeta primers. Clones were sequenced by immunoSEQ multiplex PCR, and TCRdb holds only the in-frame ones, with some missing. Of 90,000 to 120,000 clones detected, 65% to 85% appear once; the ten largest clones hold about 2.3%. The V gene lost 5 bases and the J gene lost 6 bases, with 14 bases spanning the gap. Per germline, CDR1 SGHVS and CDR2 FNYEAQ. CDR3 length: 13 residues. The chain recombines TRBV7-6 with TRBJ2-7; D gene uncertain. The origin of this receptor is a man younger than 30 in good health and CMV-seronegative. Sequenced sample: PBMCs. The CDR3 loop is CASSASEQFEQYF. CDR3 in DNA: TGTGCCAGCAGCGCGTCAGAACAGTTCGAGCAGTACTTC.